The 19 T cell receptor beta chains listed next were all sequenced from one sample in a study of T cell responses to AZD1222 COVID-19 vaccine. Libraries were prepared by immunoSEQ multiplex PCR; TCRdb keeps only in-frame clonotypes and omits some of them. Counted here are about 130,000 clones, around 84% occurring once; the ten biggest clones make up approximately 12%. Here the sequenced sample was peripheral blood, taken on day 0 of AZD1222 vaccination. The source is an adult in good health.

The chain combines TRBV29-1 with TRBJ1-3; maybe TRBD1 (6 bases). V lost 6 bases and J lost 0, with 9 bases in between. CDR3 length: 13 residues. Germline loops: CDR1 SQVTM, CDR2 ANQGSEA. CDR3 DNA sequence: TGCAGCGTCATCAGGGGCTCTGGAAACACCATATATTTT. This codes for CSVIRGSGNTIYF.

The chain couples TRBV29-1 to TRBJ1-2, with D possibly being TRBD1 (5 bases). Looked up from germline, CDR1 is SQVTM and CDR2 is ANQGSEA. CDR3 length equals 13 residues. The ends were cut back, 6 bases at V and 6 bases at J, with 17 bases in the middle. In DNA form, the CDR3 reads TGCAGCGTGCGGGGCCAGACAGCCAATGGCTACACCTTC. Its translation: CSVRGQTANGYTF.

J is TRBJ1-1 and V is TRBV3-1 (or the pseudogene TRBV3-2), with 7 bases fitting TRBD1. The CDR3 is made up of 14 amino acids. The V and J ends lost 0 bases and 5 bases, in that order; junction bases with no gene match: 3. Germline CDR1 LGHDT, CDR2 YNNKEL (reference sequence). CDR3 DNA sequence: TGTGCCAGCAGCCAAGAACAGGGGCTAACTGAAGCTTTCTTT. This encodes CASSQEQGLTEAFF.

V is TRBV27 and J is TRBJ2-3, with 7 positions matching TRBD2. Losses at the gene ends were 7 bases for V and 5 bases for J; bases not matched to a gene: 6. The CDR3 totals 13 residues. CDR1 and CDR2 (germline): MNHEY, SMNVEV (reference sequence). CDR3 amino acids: CASTGEGGDTQYF. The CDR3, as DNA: TGTGCCAGCACCGGGGAGGGTGGAGATACGCAGTATTTT.

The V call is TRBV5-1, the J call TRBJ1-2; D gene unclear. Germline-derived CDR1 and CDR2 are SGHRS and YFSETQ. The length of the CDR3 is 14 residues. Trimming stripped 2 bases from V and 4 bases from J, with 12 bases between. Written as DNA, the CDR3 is TGCGCCAGCAGCTTTGGCGTTACCGTCTATGGCTACACCTTC. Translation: CASSFGVTVYGYTF.

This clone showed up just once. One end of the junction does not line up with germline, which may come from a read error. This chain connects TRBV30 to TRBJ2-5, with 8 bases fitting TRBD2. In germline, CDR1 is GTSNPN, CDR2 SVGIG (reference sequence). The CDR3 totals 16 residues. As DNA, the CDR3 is TGTGCCTGGATAACGTTTGGCGGGAGGCCTCAAGAAACCCAGTACTTC. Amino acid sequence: CAWITFGGRPQETQYF.

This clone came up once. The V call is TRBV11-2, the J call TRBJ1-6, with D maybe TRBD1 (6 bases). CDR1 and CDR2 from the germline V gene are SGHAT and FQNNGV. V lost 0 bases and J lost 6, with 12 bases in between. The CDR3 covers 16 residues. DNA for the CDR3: TGTGCCAGCAGCTTAGATCGAAAGGGGGTTAATTCACCCCTCCACTTT. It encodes CASSLDRKGVNSPLHF.

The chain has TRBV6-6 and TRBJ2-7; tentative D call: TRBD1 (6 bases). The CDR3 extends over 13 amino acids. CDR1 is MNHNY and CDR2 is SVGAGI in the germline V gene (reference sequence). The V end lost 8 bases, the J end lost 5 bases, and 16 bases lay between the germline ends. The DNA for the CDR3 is TGTGCCAGCGCTGACAGGTCGTCTGACGAGCAGTACTTC. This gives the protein CASADRSSDEQYF.

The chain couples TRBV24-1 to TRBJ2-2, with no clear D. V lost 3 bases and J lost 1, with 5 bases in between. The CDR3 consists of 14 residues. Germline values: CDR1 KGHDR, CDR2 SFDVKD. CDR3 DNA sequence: TGTGCCACCAGTGATGAATGGAACACCGGGGAGCTGTTTTTT. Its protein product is CATSDEWNTGELFF.

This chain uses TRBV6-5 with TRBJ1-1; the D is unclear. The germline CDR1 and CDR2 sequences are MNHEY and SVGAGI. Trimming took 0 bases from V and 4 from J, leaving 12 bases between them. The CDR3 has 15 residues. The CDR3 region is CASSYSWGTSTEAFF. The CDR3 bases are TGTGCCAGCAGTTACTCTTGGGGAACGAGCACTGAAGCTTTCTTT.

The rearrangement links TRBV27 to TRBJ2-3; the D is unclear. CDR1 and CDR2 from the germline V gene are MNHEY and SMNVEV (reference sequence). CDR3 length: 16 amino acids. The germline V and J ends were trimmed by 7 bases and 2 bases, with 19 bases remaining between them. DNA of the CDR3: TGTGCCAGCACATCTTCTTGGGCCAGGAACACAGATACGCAGTATTTT. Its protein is CASTSSWARNTDTQYF.

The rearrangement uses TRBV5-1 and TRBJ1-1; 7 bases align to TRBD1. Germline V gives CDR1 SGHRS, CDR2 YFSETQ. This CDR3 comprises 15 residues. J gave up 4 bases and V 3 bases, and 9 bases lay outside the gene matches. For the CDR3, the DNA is TGCGCCAGCAGCTCGTCGACAGGGCTGGCCACTGAAGCTTTCTTT. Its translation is CASSSSTGLATEAFF.

CDR3 loop: CASSVEGAPSSPLHF. Here the CDR3 DNA reads TGTGCCAGCAGCGTAGAAGGGGCCCCGAGTTCACCCCTCCACTTT. This chain connects TRBV9 to TRBJ1-6, with TRBD1 as a possible D gene (5 bases). This CDR3 is built from 15 residues. Deletions cut 0 bases from V and 9 bases from J, with 13 bases between. Germline V CDR1 and CDR2: SGDLS, YYNGEE.

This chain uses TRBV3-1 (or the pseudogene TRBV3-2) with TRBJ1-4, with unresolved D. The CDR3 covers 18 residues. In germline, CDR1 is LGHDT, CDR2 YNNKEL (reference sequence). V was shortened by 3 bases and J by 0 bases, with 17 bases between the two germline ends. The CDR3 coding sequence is TGTGCCAGCAGCCATGGGTCGGGGAGCGGGGCAACTAATGAAAAACTGTTTTTT. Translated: CASSHGSGSGATNEKLFF.

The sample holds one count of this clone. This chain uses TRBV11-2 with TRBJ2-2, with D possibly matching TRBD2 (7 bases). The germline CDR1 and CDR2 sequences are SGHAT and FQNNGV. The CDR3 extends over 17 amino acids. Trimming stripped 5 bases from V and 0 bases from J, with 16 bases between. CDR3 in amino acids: CASSPRGGTANTGELFF. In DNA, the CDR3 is TGTGCCAGCAGCCCCCGCGGGGGCACCGCGAACACCGGGGAGCTGTTTTTT.

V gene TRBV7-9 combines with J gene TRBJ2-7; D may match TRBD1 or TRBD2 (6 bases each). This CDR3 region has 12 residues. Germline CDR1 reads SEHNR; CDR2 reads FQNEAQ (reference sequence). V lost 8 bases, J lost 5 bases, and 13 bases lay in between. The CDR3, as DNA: TGTGCCAGCGGGGGGCGAGGAAACGAGCAGTACTTC. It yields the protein CASGGRGNEQYF.

CDR3 bases: TGTGCCAGCAGCCCCACCGGCGGGAGGATCTACGAGCAGTACTTC. Translating it yields CASSPTGGRIYEQYF. The rearrangement links TRBV9 to TRBJ2-7; 8 bases align to TRBD2. Per germline, CDR1 SGDLS and CDR2 YYNGEE. The junction had 9 bases not matched to a gene; V was cut back by 4 bases and J by 3 bases. The CDR3 extends over 15 amino acids.

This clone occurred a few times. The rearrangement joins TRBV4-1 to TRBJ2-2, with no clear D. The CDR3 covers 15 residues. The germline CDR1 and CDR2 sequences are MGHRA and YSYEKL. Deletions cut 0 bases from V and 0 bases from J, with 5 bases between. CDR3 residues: CASSQDAANTGELFF. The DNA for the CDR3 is TGCGCCAGCAGCCAAGACGCAGCGAACACCGGGGAGCTGTTTTTT.

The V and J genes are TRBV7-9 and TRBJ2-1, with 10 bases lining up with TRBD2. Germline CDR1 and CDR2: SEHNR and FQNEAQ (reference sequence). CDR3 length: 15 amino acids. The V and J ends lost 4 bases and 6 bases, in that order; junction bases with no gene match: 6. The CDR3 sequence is CASSSLAGVINEQFF. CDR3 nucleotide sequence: TGTGCCAGCAGCTCGCTAGCGGGAGTTATCAATGAGCAGTTCTTC.